This T cell receptor beta chain comes out of a study of TIL therapy for anti-PD-1-resistant metastatic lung cancer. Study as a whole: Patients then received nivolumab; progressors got lymphodepletion, TIL and IL-2.

Stated time point: pre-treatment sample, taken before nivolumab and TIL therapy. Stage 4 NSCLC adults joined between October 2017 and 2020. The germline V gene has CDR1 SNHLY and CDR2 FYNNEI. J was trimmed by 6 bases and V by 3 bases; bases with no gene match: 6. The CDR3 has 14 residues. The immunoSEQ assay was v3. The protocol was immunoSEQ multiplex PCR, while the TCRdb copy is restricted to in-frame clones and leaves out a portion. The data contain some 52,000 clones, roughly 85% of them singletons. This TCR derives from a woman between 25 and 85 years old with non-small cell lung cancer. The chain joins TRBV2 to TRBJ2-5; 8 nucleotides match TRBD2. The source was blood, collected at baseline. Written as DNA, the CDR3 is TGTGCCAGCAGTGATCGGGTAGCGGGGAAGACCCAGTACTTC. Protein: CASSDRVAGKTQYF. Based on the CDR3 plus reference TRBV2 and TRBJ2-5, the full variable domain is EPEVTQTPSHQVTQMGQEVILRCVPISNHLYFYWYRQILGQKVEFLVSFYNNEISEKSEIFDDQFSVERPDGSNFTLKIRSTKLEDSAMYFCASSDRVAGKTQYFGPGTRLLVL.